This TCR beta chain was found in a study of PD-L1 blockade in urothelial cancer. Looking at the study overall: Intravenous atezolizumab, 1,200 mg every 3 weeks, was begun by patients in the mid-2010s. Each blood sample yielded a median of roughly 150,000 T cells.

V dropped 3 bases and J dropped 9 bases, with 7 bases sitting between them. Germline values: CDR1 SEHNR, CDR2 FQNEAQ (reference sequence). The CDR3 totals 11 residues. Using immunoSEQ multiplex PCR, the repertoire was profiled, and TCRdb retains in-frame clones only, with some absent. The sample lists roughly 74,000 clones; 87% were seen once. V usage is TRBV7-9 and J usage is TRBJ2-3; a weak D match, TRBD1 (6 bases). The sequenced sample was PBMCs, obtained around atezolizumab (anti-PD-L1) treatment. The clonotype comes from a woman in her 70s with urothelial cancer. CDR3 protein: CASSFGGTQYF. The CDR3 DNA follows: TGTGCCAGCAGCTTTGGGGGCACGCAGTATTTT.